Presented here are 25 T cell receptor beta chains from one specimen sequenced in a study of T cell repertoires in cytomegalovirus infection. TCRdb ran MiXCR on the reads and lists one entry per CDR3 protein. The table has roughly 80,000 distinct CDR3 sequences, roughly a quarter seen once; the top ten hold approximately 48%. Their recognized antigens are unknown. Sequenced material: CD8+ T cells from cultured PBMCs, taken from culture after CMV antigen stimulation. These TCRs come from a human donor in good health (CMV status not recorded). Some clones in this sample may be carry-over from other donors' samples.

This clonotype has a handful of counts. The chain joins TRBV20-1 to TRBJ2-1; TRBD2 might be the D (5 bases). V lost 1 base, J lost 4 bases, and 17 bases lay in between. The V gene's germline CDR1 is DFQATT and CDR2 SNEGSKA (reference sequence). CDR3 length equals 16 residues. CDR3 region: CSARVTSGREYNEQFF. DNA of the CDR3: TGCAGTGCTAGAGTTACCAGCGGAAGAGAATACAATGAGCAGTTCTTC.

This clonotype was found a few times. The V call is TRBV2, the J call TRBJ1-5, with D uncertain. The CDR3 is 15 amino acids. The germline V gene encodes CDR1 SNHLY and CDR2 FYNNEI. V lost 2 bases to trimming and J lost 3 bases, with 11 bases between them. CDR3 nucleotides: TGTGCCAGCAGTGAACTTTGGCAGAACAATCAGCCCCAGCATTTT. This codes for CASSELWQNNQPQHF.

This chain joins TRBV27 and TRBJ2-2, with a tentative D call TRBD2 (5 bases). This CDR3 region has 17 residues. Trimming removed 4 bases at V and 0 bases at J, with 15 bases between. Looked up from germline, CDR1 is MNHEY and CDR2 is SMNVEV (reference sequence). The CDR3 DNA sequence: TGTGCCAGCAGTTCCCCTAGCCACCCCGCGAACACCGGGGAGCTGTTTTTT. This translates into CASSSPSHPANTGELFF.

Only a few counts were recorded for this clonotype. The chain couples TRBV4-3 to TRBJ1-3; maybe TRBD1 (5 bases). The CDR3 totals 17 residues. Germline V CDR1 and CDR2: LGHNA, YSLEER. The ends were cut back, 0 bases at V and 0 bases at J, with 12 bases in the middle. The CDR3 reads CASSQDAMGTSGNTIYF. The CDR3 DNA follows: TGCGCCAGCAGCCAAGACGCAATGGGGACCTCTGGAAACACCATATATTTT.

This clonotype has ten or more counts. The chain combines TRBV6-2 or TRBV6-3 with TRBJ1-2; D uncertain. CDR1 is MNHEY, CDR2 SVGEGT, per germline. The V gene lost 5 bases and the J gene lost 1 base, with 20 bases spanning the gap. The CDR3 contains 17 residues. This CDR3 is CASSHASDGGFNYGYTF. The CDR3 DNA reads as TGTGCCAGCAGTCACGCCAGTGACGGAGGATTTAACTATGGCTACACCTTC.

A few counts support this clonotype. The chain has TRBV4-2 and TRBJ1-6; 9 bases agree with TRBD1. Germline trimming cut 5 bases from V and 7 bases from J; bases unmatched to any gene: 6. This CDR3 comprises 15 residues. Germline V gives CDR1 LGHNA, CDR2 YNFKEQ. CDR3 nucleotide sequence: TGTGCCAGCAGCTACCGGGACAGGGAAAATTCACCCCTCCACTTT. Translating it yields CASSYRDRENSPLHF.

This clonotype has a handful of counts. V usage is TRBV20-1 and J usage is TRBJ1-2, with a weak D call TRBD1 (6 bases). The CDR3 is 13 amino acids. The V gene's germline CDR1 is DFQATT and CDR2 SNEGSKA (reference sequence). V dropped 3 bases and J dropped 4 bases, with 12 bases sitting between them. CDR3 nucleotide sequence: TGCAGTGCTAGGGGGGGGGCTACCTATGGCTACACCTTC. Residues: CSARGGATYGYTF.

In nucleotides, the CDR3 is TGTGCCATCAGTGAAGGTGGAAACTATGGCTACACCTTC. Encoded protein: CAISEGGNYGYTF. The genes are TRBV10-3 and TRBJ1-2; D uncertain. The V gene lost 3 bases and the J gene lost 2 bases, with 7 bases spanning the gap. CDR1 and CDR2 from the germline V gene are ENHRY and SYGVKD. The CDR3 sequence is 13 residues long.

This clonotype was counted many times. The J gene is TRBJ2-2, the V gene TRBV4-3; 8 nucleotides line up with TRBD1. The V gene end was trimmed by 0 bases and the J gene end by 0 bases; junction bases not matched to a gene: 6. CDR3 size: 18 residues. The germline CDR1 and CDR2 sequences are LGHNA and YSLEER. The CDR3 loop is CASSQDDTGGPNTGELFF. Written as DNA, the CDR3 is TGCGCCAGCAGCCAAGATGATACAGGGGGACCGAACACCGGGGAGCTGTTTTTT.

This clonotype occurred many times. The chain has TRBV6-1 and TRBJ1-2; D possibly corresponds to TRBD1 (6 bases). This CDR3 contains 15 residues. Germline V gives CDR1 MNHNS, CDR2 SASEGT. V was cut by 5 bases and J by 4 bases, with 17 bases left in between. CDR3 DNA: TGTGCCAGCAGTCCCGGGACACGGGGGACCTATGGCTACACCTTC. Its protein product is CASSPGTRGTYGYTF.

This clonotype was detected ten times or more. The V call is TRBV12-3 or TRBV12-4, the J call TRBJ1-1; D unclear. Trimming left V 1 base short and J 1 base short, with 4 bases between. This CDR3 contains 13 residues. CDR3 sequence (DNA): TGTGCCAGCAGTTTAGGTCCGAACACTGAAGCTTTCTTT. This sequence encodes CASSLGPNTEAFF.

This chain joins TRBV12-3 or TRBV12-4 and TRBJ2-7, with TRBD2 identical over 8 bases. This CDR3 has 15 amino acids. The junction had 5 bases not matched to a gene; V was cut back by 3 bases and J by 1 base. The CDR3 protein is CASSFGSGGSYEQYF. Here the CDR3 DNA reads TGTGCCAGCAGTTTCGGAAGCGGGGGTTCCTACGAGCAGTACTTC.

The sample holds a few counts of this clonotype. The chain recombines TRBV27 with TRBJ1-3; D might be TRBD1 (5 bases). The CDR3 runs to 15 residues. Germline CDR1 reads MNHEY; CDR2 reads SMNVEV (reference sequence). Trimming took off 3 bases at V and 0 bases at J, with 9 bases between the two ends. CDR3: CASSLGVPSGNTIYF. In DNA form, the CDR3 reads TGTGCCAGCAGTTTGGGGGTTCCCTCTGGAAACACCATATATTTT.

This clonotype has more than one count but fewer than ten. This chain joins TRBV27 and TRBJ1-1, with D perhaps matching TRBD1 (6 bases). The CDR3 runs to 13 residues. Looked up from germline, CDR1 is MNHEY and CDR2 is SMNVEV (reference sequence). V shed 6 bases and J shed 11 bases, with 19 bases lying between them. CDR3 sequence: CASRSDRIPGAFF. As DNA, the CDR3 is TGTGCCAGCAGGTCAGACAGGATCCCTGGGGCTTTCTTT.

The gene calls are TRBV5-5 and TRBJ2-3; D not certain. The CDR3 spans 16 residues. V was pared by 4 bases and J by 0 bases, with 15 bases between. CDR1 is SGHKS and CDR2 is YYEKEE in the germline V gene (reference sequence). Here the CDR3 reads CASSLYLQYSTDTQYF. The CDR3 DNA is TGTGCCAGCAGCCTTTACTTACAATATAGCACAGATACGCAGTATTTT.

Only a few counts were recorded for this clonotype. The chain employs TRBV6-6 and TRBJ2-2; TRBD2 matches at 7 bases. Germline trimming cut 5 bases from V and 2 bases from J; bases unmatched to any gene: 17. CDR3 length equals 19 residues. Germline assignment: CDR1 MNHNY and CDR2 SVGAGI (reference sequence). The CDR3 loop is CASSPLRQWGGGNTGELFF. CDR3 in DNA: TGTGCCAGCAGTCCCCTGCGACAATGGGGCGGGGGAAACACCGGGGAGCTGTTTTTT.

CDR3 nucleotides: TGTGCCAGCAGCGTAGATCGAAGAGGGGGCGCTGGGTATGGCTACACCTTC. Translation gives CASSVDRRGGAGYGYTF. This sequence joins TRBV9 and TRBJ1-2, with 7 bases lining up with TRBD1. Trimming at V came to 0 bases and at J to 5 bases, leaving 13 bases not matched to a gene. The germline CDR1 and CDR2 sequences are SGDLS and YYNGEE. The length of the CDR3 is 17 residues. The full variable domain, its missing parts supplied by reference TRBV9 and TRBJ1-2, is DSGVTQTPKHLITATGQRVTLRCSPRSGDLSVYWYQQSLDQGLQFLIQYYNGEERAKGNILERFSAQQFPDLHSELNLSSLELGDSALYFCASSVDRRGGAGYGYTFGSGTRLTVV.

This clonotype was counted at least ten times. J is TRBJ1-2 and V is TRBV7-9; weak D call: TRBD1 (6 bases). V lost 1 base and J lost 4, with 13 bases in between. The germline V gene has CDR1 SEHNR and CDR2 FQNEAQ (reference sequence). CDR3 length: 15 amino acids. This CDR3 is CASSLDRVLSYGYTF. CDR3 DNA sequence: TGTGCCAGCAGCTTAGACAGGGTTCTCTCCTATGGCTACACCTTC.

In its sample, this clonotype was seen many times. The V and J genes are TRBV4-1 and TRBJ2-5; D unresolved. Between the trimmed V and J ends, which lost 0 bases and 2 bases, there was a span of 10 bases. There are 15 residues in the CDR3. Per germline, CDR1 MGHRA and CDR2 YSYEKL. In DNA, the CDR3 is TGCGCCAGCAGCCAAGATTTTGGGTTACAAGAGACCCAGTACTTC. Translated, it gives CASSQDFGLQETQYF.

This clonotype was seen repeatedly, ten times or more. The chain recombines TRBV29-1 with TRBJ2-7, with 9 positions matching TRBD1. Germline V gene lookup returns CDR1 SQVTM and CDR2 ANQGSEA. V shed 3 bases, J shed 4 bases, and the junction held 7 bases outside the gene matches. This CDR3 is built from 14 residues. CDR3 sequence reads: CSVDETGGGYEQYF. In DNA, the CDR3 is TGCAGCGTTGACGAAACAGGGGGCGGTTACGAGCAGTACTTC.

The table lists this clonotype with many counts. This chain's CDR3 is CASSPRDRGGYGYTF. In DNA form, the CDR3 reads TGTGCCAGCAGTCCACGTGACAGGGGGGGCTATGGCTACACCTTC. The rearrangement links TRBV28 to TRBJ1-2, with 9 bases matching TRBD1. The CDR3 contains 15 residues. With V trimmed by 5 bases and J by 4 bases, 8 bases remained unmatched. Looked up from germline, CDR1 is MDHEN and CDR2 is SYDVKM.

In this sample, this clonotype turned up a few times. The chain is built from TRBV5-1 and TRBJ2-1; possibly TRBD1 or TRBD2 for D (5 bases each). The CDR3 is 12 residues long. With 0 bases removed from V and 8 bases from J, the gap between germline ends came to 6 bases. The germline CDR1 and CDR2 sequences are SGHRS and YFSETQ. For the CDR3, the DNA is TGCGCCAGCAGCTTGGGAGGGGATGAGCAGTTCTTC. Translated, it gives CASSLGGDEQFF.

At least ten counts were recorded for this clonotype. CDR3 region: CASSPPRGGLAEAFF. CDR3 DNA: TGTGCCAGCAGTCCCCCGAGAGGGGGGCTCGCTGAAGCTTTCTTT. The rearrangement uses TRBV11-3 and TRBJ1-1; D is possibly TRBD1 (6 bases). This CDR3 spans 15 amino acids. CDR1 and CDR2 (germline): SGHNT, YENEEA. The ends were cut back, 6 bases at V and 6 bases at J, with 20 bases in the middle.

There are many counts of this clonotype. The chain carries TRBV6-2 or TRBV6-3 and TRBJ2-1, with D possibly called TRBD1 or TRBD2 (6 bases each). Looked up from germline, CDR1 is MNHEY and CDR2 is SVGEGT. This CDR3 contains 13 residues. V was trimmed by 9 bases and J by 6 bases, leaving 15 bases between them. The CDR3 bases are TGTGCCAGTGGATTGGGGGGCATCAATGAGCAGTTCTTC. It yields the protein CASGLGGINEQFF.

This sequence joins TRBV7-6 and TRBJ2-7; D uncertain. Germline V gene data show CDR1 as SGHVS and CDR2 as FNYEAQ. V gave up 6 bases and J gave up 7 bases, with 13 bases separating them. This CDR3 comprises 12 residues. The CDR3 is CASRTDTPEQYF. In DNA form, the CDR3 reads TGTGCCAGCAGGACCGACACCCCGGAGCAGTACTTC.